The 23 T cell receptor beta chains below come from one sample, sequenced in a study of beta chain features in type 1 diabetes. Expressed TCRB transcripts were sequenced, since all the RNA that had been isolated was reverse transcribed. This table comes from immunoSEQ multiplex PCR, and its TCRdb copy is limited to in-frame clones, with some not included. The table shows 620,000 or so clones, with 15% to 19% occurring only once. Material for sequencing was naive CD4+ T cells from blood. These receptors originate from a man younger than 35 in good health.

The chain links TRBV28 to TRBJ2-5; D is perhaps TRBD2 (6 bases). CDR1 and CDR2 (germline): MDHEN, SYDVKM. V gave up 8 bases and J gave up 3 bases, with 13 bases separating them. This CDR3 spans 13 amino acids. The CDR3 DNA sequence: TGTGCCAGCCGGGACTTTGGCGAAGAGACCCAGTACTTC. It translates to CASRDFGEETQYF.

This clone was observed a handful of times. The chain has TRBV28 and TRBJ2-7, with D unclear. This CDR3 is 13 amino acids long. V dropped 1 base and J dropped 4 bases, with 8 bases sitting between them. Germline CDR1 and CDR2: MDHEN and SYDVKM. CDR3: CASSLYPVYEQYF. Written as DNA, the CDR3 is TGTGCCAGCAGTTTATATCCCGTTTACGAGCAGTACTTC.

This clone was counted between two and nine times. The V and J genes are TRBV5-1 and TRBJ2-5; 8 bases fit TRBD2. Germline lookup yields CDR1 SGHRS and CDR2 YFSETQ. Trimming took 3 bases from V and 9 from J; bases not matched to a gene: 10. The CDR3 has 14 amino acids. Here the CDR3 reads CASSSGLPAGAQYF. The CDR3 DNA is TGCGCCAGCAGCTCGGGACTCCCAGCGGGGGCCCAGTACTTC.

The gene calls are TRBV11-2 and TRBJ2-7; D might be TRBD2 (6 bases). Trimming shortened V by 6 bases and J by 2 bases, and 17 bases separated the two germline ends. This CDR3 comprises 15 residues. CDR1 is SGHAT and CDR2 is FQNNGV in the germline V gene. The CDR3 spells CASRSIRGRTYEQYF. The CDR3 nucleotides read TGTGCCAGCAGGTCAATACGGGGGAGGACCTACGAGCAGTACTTC.

This clone was picked up a small number of times. This chain joins TRBV4-2 and TRBJ2-7; TRBD1 agrees at 10 bases. V lost 1 base, J lost 5 bases, and 8 bases stayed unmatched. Germline CDR1 reads LGHNA; CDR2 reads YNFKEQ. This CDR3 region has 16 residues. Written as DNA, the CDR3 is TGTGCCAGCAGCCAAGGACAGGGGGCTCTAAGCGACGAGCAGTACTTC. It codes for CASSQGQGALSDEQYF.

This clone was observed a handful of times. This chain uses TRBV6-1 with TRBJ1-5; D possibly corresponds to TRBD1 (5 bases). Between the trimmed V and J ends, which lost 1 base and 3 bases, there was a span of 10 bases. The CDR3 loop spans 15 amino acids. From germline, CDR1 is MNHNS and CDR2 SASEGT. The CDR3 reads CASSEGDASNQPQHF. The CDR3 bases are TGTGCCAGCAGTGAAGGGGACGCCTCCAATCAGCCCCAGCATTTT.

The genes are TRBV19 and TRBJ2-3, with TRBD1 as a possible D gene (6 bases). The germline V gene encodes CDR1 LNHDA and CDR2 SQIVND (reference sequence). Between the trimmed V and J ends, which lost 6 bases and 2 bases, there was a span of 18 bases. This CDR3 spans 16 amino acids. The chain's CDR3 is CASSVQGLRLTDTQYF. The CDR3 nucleotides read TGTGCCAGTAGCGTACAGGGTCTTCGTCTCACAGATACGCAGTATTTT.

This clone was counted a few times. CDR3 sequence: CASSLISGNTIYF. The CDR3 DNA sequence: TGTGCCAGCAGCTTAATCTCCGGAAACACCATATATTTT. The V call is TRBV7-2, the J call TRBJ1-3; no clear D. Germline values: CDR1 SGHTA, CDR2 FQGNSA. This CDR3 has 13 residues. Trimming took off 2 bases at V and 4 bases at J, with 6 bases between the two ends.

The chain uses TRBV6-5 and TRBJ1-1; no clear D. The CDR3 totals 15 residues. Germline CDR1 and CDR2: MNHEY and SVGAGI. Trimming removed 2 bases at V and 5 bases at J, with 15 bases between. CDR3 residues: CASSYRGRLATEAFF. The CDR3 nucleotides are TGTGCCAGCAGTTACCGCGGCAGGTTGGCGACTGAAGCTTTCTTT.

The gene calls are TRBV7-9 and TRBJ2-7; TRBD1 matches at 8 bases. Losses at the gene ends were 4 bases for V and 0 bases for J; bases not matched to a gene: 8. CDR1 and CDR2 from the germline V gene are SEHNR and FQNEAQ (reference sequence). The CDR3 has 16 amino acids. CDR3 sequence reads: CASSYLWTGSSYEQYF. For the CDR3, the DNA is TGTGCCAGCAGCTATCTGTGGACAGGGAGCTCCTACGAGCAGTACTTC.

This clone has a handful of counts. The chain has TRBV19 and TRBJ1-2; D may be TRBD1 (5 bases). Deletions cut 6 bases from V and 0 bases from J, with 17 bases between. In germline, CDR1 is LNHDA, CDR2 SQIVND (reference sequence). This CDR3 contains 16 residues. DNA for the CDR3: TGTGCCAGTAGCATACGGGACGGCTTAGCTAACTATGGCTACACCTTC. It encodes CASSIRDGLANYGYTF.

This clone has a handful of counts. In DNA, the CDR3 is TGTGCCATCAGTGAGTTCTCCGACGGCACTGAAGCTTTCTTT. Translating gives CAISEFSDGTEAFF. The rearrangement uses TRBV10-3 and TRBJ1-1; D uncertain. V lost 1 base and J 4 bases, leaving 10 bases between the germline ends. The CDR3 has 14 residues. Germline loops: CDR1 ENHRY, CDR2 SYGVKD.

The chain employs TRBV29-1 and TRBJ2-2; D ambiguous. The CDR3 is 11 residues long. The V end was cut by 3 bases, the J end by 11 bases, with 10 bases between. Germline CDR1 is SQVTM and CDR2 is ANQGSEA. DNA of the CDR3: TGCAGCGTTGATTTCCAGGAAGAGCTGTTTTTT. Its protein product is CSVDFQEELFF.

This sequence joins TRBV9 and TRBJ2-1, with TRBD2 matching over 10 bases. V dropped 0 bases and J dropped 7; count of bases not matched to a gene: 10. The CDR3 runs 17 residues. From germline, CDR1 is SGDLS and CDR2 YYNGEE. The DNA for the CDR3 is TGTGCCAGCAGCGTAGCTATGGCTAGCGGGAGTCAGAATGAGCAGTTCTTC. This gives the protein CASSVAMASGSQNEQFF.

V usage is TRBV25-1 and J usage is TRBJ1-5; TRBD1 aligns across 7 bases. Germline lookup yields CDR1 MGHDK and CDR2 SYGVNS. V dropped 9 bases and J dropped 0; count of bases not matched to a gene: 5. The CDR3 totals 14 residues. CDR3 in amino acids: CARGGQDSNQPQHF. In DNA form, the CDR3 reads TGTGCCAGGGGAGGACAGGATAGCAATCAGCCCCAGCATTTT.

This clone was seen a few times. This chain joins TRBV7-2 and TRBJ1-2; TRBD1 matches at 7 bases. CDR1 is SGHTA, CDR2 FQGNSA, per germline. The junction had 5 bases not matched to a gene; V was cut back by 0 bases and J by 4 bases. The CDR3 is 15 residues long. The CDR3 loop reads CASSLATGAFYGYTF. The CDR3 coding sequence is TGTGCCAGCAGCTTAGCAACAGGGGCTTTCTATGGCTACACCTTC. Drawing the rest from reference TRBV7-2 and TRBJ1-2, the complete variable domain is GAGVSQSPSNKVTEKGKDVELRCDPISGHTALYWYRQSLGQGLEFLIYFQGNSAPDKSGLPSDRFSAERTGGSVSTLTIQRTQQEDSAVYLCASSLATGAFYGYTFGSGTRLTVV.

This clone occurred many times. V is TRBV14 and J is TRBJ2-5, with D unresolved. There are 11 residues in the CDR3. Deletions cut 4 bases from V and 7 bases from J, with 7 bases between. Germline CDR1 is SGHDN and CDR2 is FVKESK. In DNA form, the CDR3 reads TGTGCCAGCAGCCTAGTGGGGACCCAGTACTTC. Translating gives CASSLVGTQYF.

CDR3 residues: CASSPSTYEQFF. CDR3 bases: TGTGCCAGCAGTCCGAGCACCTATGAGCAGTTCTTC. V is TRBV2 and J is TRBJ2-1; D gene ambiguous. Trimming shortened V by 5 bases and J by 8 bases, and 10 bases separated the two germline ends. In germline, CDR1 is SNHLY, CDR2 FYNNEI. CDR3 length: 12 residues.

The rearrangement joins TRBV7-2 to TRBJ1-6; D perhaps matches TRBD1 (6 bases). V was pared by 2 bases and J by 4 bases, with 15 bases between. From germline, CDR1 is SGHTA and CDR2 FQGNSA. CDR3 length equals 17 residues. The CDR3 DNA follows: TGTGCCAGCAGCTTAAGACTTAATACAGGGTATAATTCACCCCTCCACTTT. It specifies CASSLRLNTGYNSPLHF.

This chain uses TRBV10-3 with TRBJ1-3; the D gene is possibly TRBD1 (5 bases). The CDR3 runs to 14 residues. V shed 3 bases and J shed 0 bases, with 6 bases lying between them. Looked up from germline, CDR1 is ENHRY and CDR2 is SYGVKD. CDR3 protein: CAISDRASGNTIYF. As DNA, the CDR3 is TGTGCCATCAGTGACAGGGCCTCTGGAAACACCATATATTTT.

This clone was detected only a few times. The gene calls are TRBV19 and TRBJ1-2; TRBD1 agrees at 9 bases. Per the germline V gene, CDR1 is LNHDA and CDR2 is SQIVND (reference sequence). The CDR3 loop spans 16 amino acids. The junction had 13 bases not matched to a gene; V was cut back by 8 bases and J by 3 bases. CDR3 DNA: TGTGCCAGTTCTACTCGGACAGGGGCGGTGGACTATGGCTACACCTTC. This sequence encodes CASSTRTGAVDYGYTF.

V is TRBV7-2 and J is TRBJ2-5, with 8 bases identical to TRBD1. The end of the DNA aligns better with TRBJ2-7, so the J call may be wrong. Germline lookup yields CDR1 SGHTA and CDR2 FQGNSA. The CDR3 totals 15 residues. DNA for the CDR3: TGTGCCAGCAGCTTAGAGGGACAGGTCTCCTACGAGCAGTACTTC. This sequence encodes CASSLEGQVSYEQYF.

This clone appeared a few times. The rearrangement links TRBV23-1 to TRBJ2-3; D is possibly TRBD1 (6 bases). TRBV23-1 is flagged as an ORF with uncertain function. CDR3 length: 13 residues. V shed 6 bases and J shed 6 bases, with 13 bases lying between them. CDR3 DNA: TGCGCCAGCAGGACGCAGGGGCAGGATACGCAGTATTTT. It specifies CASRTQGQDTQYF.